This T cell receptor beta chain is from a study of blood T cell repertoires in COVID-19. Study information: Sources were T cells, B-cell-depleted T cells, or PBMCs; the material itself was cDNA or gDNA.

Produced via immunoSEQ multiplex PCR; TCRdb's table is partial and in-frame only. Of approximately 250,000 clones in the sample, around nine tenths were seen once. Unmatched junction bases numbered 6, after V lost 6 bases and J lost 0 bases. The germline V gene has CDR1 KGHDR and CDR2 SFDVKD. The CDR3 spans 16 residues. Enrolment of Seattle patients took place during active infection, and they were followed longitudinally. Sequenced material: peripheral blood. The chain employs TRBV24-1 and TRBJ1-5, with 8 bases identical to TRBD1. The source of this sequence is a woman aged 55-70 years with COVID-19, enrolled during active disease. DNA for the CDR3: TGTGCCACCAGTACCACGACAGGGGATAGCAATCAGCCCCAGCATTTT. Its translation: CATSTTTGDSNQPQHF.